This TCR beta chain was observed in a study of regulatory T cells in long-lasting Graves disease. Study outcomes and limitations: Persistent disease favored TRBV28, TRBJ1-2 and TRBJ2-5. Among persistent patients, a larger number of public clonotypes were shared (2,741) than among newly diagnosed patients (roughly 910).

Researchers made TCR beta libraries by using iRepertoire HTBI primers and running Arm-PCR on CDR3 regions. TCRdb redid the calling of the multiplex PCR reads with MiXCR, one entry per CDR3 protein. The table shows more than 300,000 distinct CDR3 sequences, with roughly 25% occurring only once. This CDR3 has 15 residues. Germline V gene sequence: CDR1 SNHLY, CDR2 FYNNEI. Trimming shortened V by 6 bases and J by 0 bases, and 12 bases separated the two germline ends. Sample time point: persistent/refractory GD, antithyroid drugs over 5 years with positive TRAb. With RNA extracted from PBMCs as input, the TCR library was made. This clonotype was counted many times. Its antigen is as yet unknown.

The receptor was isolated from a middle-aged woman with Graves disease. The sample was peripheral blood mononuclear cells (PBMCs), taken when the disease was refractory, from a patient treated with antithyroid drugs. The rearrangement links TRBV2 to TRBJ1-3; D is undetermined. The CDR3 nucleotides are TGTGCCAGCAGGGAACGCGAGAACTCTGGAAACACCATATATTTT. Translated: CASRERENSGNTIYF.